These 13 T cell receptor beta chains came from one sample sequenced in a study of PD-L1 blockade in urothelial cancer. This table comes from immunoSEQ multiplex PCR, and its TCRdb copy is limited to in-frame clones, with some not included. The sample includes around 100,000 clones, about 85% seen only once; the top ten take 2% to 2.5%. Here the sequenced sample was PBMCs, taken around atezolizumab (anti-PD-L1) treatment. Receptors were obtained from a man between 45 and 60 years old with urothelial cancer.

The chain uses TRBV9 and TRBJ2-3; 13 bases line up with TRBD2. The ends lost 4 bases at V and 0 bases at J; junction bases unmatched: 5. This CDR3 comprises 17 residues. Germline V gene sequence: CDR1 SGDLS, CDR2 YYNGEE. The CDR3 DNA reads TGTGCCAGCAGCCCAGGGACTAGCGGGGCTAGCACAGATACGCAGTATTTT. Translated, it gives CASSPGTSGASTDTQYF.

The rearrangement joins TRBV15 to TRBJ1-6; 7 nucleotides align to TRBD1. V shed 3 bases and J 6 bases; nucleotides not matched to a gene: 5. Germline CDR1 reads LNHNV; CDR2 reads YYDKDF (reference sequence). The CDR3 consists of 15 residues. The CDR3 loop is CATSSHRDSNSPLHF. The DNA of the CDR3 is TGTGCCACCAGCAGCCACAGGGACAGTAATTCACCCCTCCACTTT.

This clone was picked up a small number of times. V gene TRBV27 combines with J gene TRBJ1-1, with TRBD1 as a possible D gene (6 bases). The CDR3 consists of 13 residues. Germline V lookup: CDR1 MNHEY, CDR2 SMNVEV (reference sequence). The V gene lost 6 bases and the J gene lost 6 bases, with 14 bases spanning the gap. CDR3 nucleotides: TGTGCCAGCAGACTCAGGGGTGGCCCTGAAGCTTTCTTT. Translation: CASRLRGGPEAFF.

Notes on this clone: The junction departs from the called germline gene at one end, perhaps through a read error. This rearrangement joins TRBV18 to TRBJ2-5; D is perhaps TRBD2 (6 bases). The CDR3 contains 12 residues. CDR1 and CDR2 (germline): KGHSH, LQKENI. In nucleotides, the CDR3 is TGTGCCAGCTCACCACTCCGGGACTTAACGGACTTC. Translating it yields CASSPLRDLTDF.

The gene calls are TRBV28 and TRBJ2-7, with D possibly matching TRBD1 (5 bases). The CDR3 is made up of 16 amino acids. Germline V CDR1 and CDR2: MDHEN, SYDVKM. Trimming pared 5 bases from V and 6 bases from J, leaving 23 bases between. CDR3 sequence reads: CASSRPVVLTRGEQYF. The CDR3 bases are TGTGCCAGCAGTCGCCCGGTAGTCCTGACAAGGGGCGAGCAGTACTTC.

This clone was recorded a few times. The chain recombines TRBV2 with TRBJ1-6; D gene ambiguous. This CDR3 region has 13 residues. V gave up 7 bases and J gave up 7 bases, with 11 bases separating them. CDR1 SNHLY and CDR2 FYNNEI come from the germline V gene. CDR3: CASTTARNSPLHF. CDR3 DNA sequence: TGTGCCAGCACTACTGCCCGAAATTCACCCCTCCACTTT.

This sequence joins TRBV28 and TRBJ1-5; the D gene is possibly TRBD1 (6 bases). V lost 6 bases and J 4 bases, leaving 16 bases between the germline ends. Per germline, CDR1 MDHEN and CDR2 SYDVKM. This CDR3 is built from 15 residues. The CDR3 loop reads CASRSLGQLNQPQHF. The CDR3 DNA reads TGTGCCAGCAGATCGCTGGGACAACTTAATCAGCCCCAGCATTTT.

The V and J genes are TRBV13 and TRBJ2-7; D might be TRBD2 (5 bases). V shed 5 bases and J shed 6 bases, with 26 bases lying between them. The CDR3 is 17 amino acids. Germline V gene data show CDR1 as PRHDT and CDR2 as FYEKMQ (reference sequence). The DNA for the CDR3 is TGTGCCAGCAGCCCCCGGTGGGAGAAGTGGGAGCGTCGCGAGCAGTACTTC. This codes for CASSPRWEKWERREQYF.

The rearrangement uses TRBV7-2 and TRBJ2-5; D uncertain. V was pared by 1 base and J by 4 bases, with 16 bases between. Germline assignment: CDR1 SGHTA and CDR2 FQGNSA. This CDR3 contains 16 residues. CDR3 sequence reads: CASSLERMRQTETQYF. As DNA, the CDR3 is TGTGCCAGCAGCTTAGAAAGGATGCGGCAAACAGAGACCCAGTACTTC.

The chain links TRBV4-2 to TRBJ2-5, with TRBD1 matching over 7 bases. The J segment lost 4 bases and the V segment lost 1 base, leaving 6 bases of the junction unmatched. Germline CDR1 is LGHNA and CDR2 is YNFKEQ. The CDR3 is made up of 15 amino acids. CDR3 bases: TGTGCCAGCAGCCAAGGGGTGACAGGGAGAGAGACCCAGTACTTC. It is translated as CASSQGVTGRETQYF.

This chain joins TRBV11-2 and TRBJ2-1, with D perhaps TRBD2 (5 bases). V lost 5 bases and J lost 8, with 16 bases in between. The germline CDR1 and CDR2 sequences are SGHAT and FQNNGV. The CDR3 loop spans 14 amino acids. The CDR3 DNA reads TGTGCCAGCAGCAGCCTAGGAGGTTTCCATGAGCAGTTCTTC. Translated, it gives CASSSLGGFHEQFF.

The chain is built from TRBV27 and TRBJ2-3; D perhaps matches TRBD2 (5 bases). Germline V gives CDR1 MNHEY, CDR2 SMNVEV (reference sequence). The CDR3 runs to 18 residues. Trimming stripped 5 bases from V and 2 bases from J, with 23 bases between. CDR3 protein: CASSTIRGSSSNTDTQYF. Here the CDR3 DNA reads TGTGCCAGCAGTACGATACGCGGGTCCTCCTCAAACACAGATACGCAGTATTTT.

This chain links TRBV9 with TRBJ1-2; 7 nucleotides match TRBD1. Germline CDR1 and CDR2: SGDLS and YYNGEE. V lost 0 bases to trimming and J lost 8 bases; unmatched junction nucleotides: 4. There are 13 residues in the CDR3. The CDR3 here is CASSVGGTAGYTF. CDR3 nucleotides: TGTGCCAGCAGCGTAGGGGGGACAGCCGGCTACACCTTC.